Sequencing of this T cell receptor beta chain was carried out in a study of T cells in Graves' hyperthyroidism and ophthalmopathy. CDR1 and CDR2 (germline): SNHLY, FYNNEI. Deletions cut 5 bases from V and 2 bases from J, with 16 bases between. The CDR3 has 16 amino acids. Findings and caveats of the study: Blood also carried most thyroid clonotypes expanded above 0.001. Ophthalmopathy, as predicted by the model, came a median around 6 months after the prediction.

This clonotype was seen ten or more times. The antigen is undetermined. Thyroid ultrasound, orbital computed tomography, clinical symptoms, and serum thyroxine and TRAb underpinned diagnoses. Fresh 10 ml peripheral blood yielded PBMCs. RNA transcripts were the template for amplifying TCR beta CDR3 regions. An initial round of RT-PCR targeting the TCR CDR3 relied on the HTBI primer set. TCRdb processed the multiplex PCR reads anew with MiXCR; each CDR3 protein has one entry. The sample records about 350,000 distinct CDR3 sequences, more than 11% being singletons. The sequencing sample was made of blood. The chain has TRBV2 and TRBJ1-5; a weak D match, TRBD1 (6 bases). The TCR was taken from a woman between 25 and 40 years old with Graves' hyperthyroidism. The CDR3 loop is CASSSLQGIGNQPQHF. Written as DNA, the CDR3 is TGTGCCAGCAGTTCGCTCCAGGGGATAGGCAATCAGCCCCAGCATTTT. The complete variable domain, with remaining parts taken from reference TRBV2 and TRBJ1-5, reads EPEVTQTPSHQVTQMGQEVILRCVPISNHLYFYWYRQILGQKVEFLVSFYNNEISEKSEIFDDQFSVERPDGSNFTLKIRSTKLEDSAMYFCASSSLQGIGNQPQHFGDGTRLSIL.